This entry lists 22 T cell receptor beta chains sequenced from one sample in a study of blood T cell repertoires in COVID-19. The data were produced by immunoSEQ multiplex PCR, yet TCRdb's version contains in-frame clones alone and is incomplete. This sample has about 35,000 clones, with roughly 82% found just once. Sequencing was performed on peripheral blood. The receptors here all came from a man at least 80 years old with active or convalescent COVID-19.

The genes are TRBV5-1 and TRBJ1-6; D possibly corresponds to TRBD1 (5 bases). Germline CDR1 SGHRS, CDR2 YFSETQ. Trimming took off 4 bases at V and 5 bases at J, with 13 bases between the two ends. The CDR3 is made up of 15 amino acids. The CDR3 nucleotides read TGCGCCAGCAGCCTACAGGATTGGCATAATTCACCCCTCCACTTT. Its translation: CASSLQDWHNSPLHF.

This chain links TRBV20-1 with TRBJ2-2; 7 positions agree with TRBD2. The length of the CDR3 is 17 residues. V trimming: 4 bases; J trimming: 2 bases; junction bases outside the gene matches: 13. Germline CDR1 DFQATT, CDR2 SNEGSKA (reference sequence). The CDR3 spells CSANDFTSGANTGELFF. As DNA, the CDR3 is TGCAGTGCTAATGACTTCACAAGCGGGGCAAACACCGGGGAGCTGTTTTTT.

V and J are TRBV7-6 and TRBJ2-1; TRBD2 matches at 9 bases. Germline V gene lookup returns CDR1 SGHVS and CDR2 FNYEAQ. The CDR3 is 16 residues long. V lost 9 bases, J lost 4 bases, and 13 bases stayed unmatched. CDR3: CARVRVAGAGYNEQFF. DNA for the CDR3: TGTGCCAGGGTCCGGGTAGCGGGGGCTGGGTACAATGAGCAGTTCTTC.

V usage is TRBV2 and J usage is TRBJ2-7; D is unclear. There are 13 residues in the CDR3. V was trimmed by 3 bases and J by 6 bases, leaving 12 bases between them. In germline, CDR1 is SNHLY, CDR2 FYNNEI. CDR3 loop: CASSDLGVSEQYF. In DNA form, the CDR3 reads TGTGCCAGCAGTGACCTAGGAGTGAGCGAGCAGTACTTC.

This chain links TRBV13 with TRBJ2-3; D might be TRBD2 (6 bases). V was shortened by 5 bases and J by 3 bases, with 18 bases between the two germline ends. This CDR3 comprises 16 residues. The germline gives CDR1 PRHDT, CDR2 FYEKMQ (reference sequence). CDR3 amino acids: CASSRWAGRRTDTQYF. For the CDR3, the DNA is TGTGCCAGCAGCCGTTGGGCGGGACGTCGGACAGATACGCAGTATTTT. Complete variable domain (other parts from reference TRBV13 and TRBJ2-3): AAGVIQSPRHLIKEKRETATLKCYPIPRHDTVYWYQQGPGQDPQFLISFYEKMQSDKGSIPDRFSAQQFSDYHSELNMSSLELGDSALYFCASSRWAGRRTDTQYFGPGTRLTVL.

The chain recombines TRBV2 with TRBJ2-7; TRBD1 agrees at 9 bases. The CDR3 is 15 residues long. Germline CDR1 SNHLY, CDR2 FYNNEI. V shed 2 bases, J shed 3 bases, and the junction held 5 bases outside the gene matches. The CDR3 nucleotides are TGTGCCAGCAGTGAAACTGGACAGGGGAGCTACGAGCAGTACTTC. Its translation is CASSETGQGSYEQYF. Variable domain in full (rest from reference TRBV2 and TRBJ2-7): EPEVTQTPSHQVTQMGQEVILRCVPISNHLYFYWYRQILGQKVEFLVSFYNNEISEKSEIFDDQFSVERPDGSNFTLKIRSTKLEDSAMYFCASSETGQGSYEQYFGPGTRLTVT.

The chain has TRBV12-5 and TRBJ1-1; tentative D call: TRBD1 (6 bases). Germline CDR1 LGHNT, CDR2 FRNRAP. V lost 2 bases, J lost 7 bases, and 14 bases lay in between. The CDR3 is made up of 14 amino acids. The chain's CDR3 is CASGLQGIRIEAFF. The CDR3 DNA reads as TGTGCTAGTGGTTTGCAGGGGATACGGATTGAAGCTTTCTTT. Based on the CDR3 plus reference TRBV12-5 and TRBJ1-1, the full variable domain is DARVTQTPRHKVTEMGQEVTMRCQPILGHNTVFWYRQTMMQGLELLAYFRNRAPLDDSGMPKDRFSAEMPDATLATLKIQPSEPRDSAVYFCASGLQGIRIEAFFGQGTRLTVV.

This sequence joins TRBV7-8 and TRBJ2-3; 7 bases are a match to TRBD2. V trimming: 4 bases; J trimming: 0 bases; junction bases outside the gene matches: 10. CDR3 length: 17 residues. CDR1 and CDR2 (germline): SGHVS, FQNEAQ. The CDR3 sequence: CASSSRLAPHSTDTQYF. As DNA, the CDR3 is TGTGCCAGCAGCTCCCGACTAGCCCCTCATAGCACAGATACGCAGTATTTT.

The rearrangement joins TRBV11-3 to TRBJ1-1, with TRBD1 matching over 8 bases. This CDR3 is built from 14 residues. V shed 6 bases, J shed 4 bases, and the junction held 7 bases outside the gene matches. CDR1 is SGHNT and CDR2 is YENEEA in the germline V gene. CDR3 bases: TGTGCCAGCAGTTACAGGACAGGGAGCACTGAAGCTTTCTTT. Its translation is CASSYRTGSTEAFF.

The chain combines TRBV5-1 with TRBJ2-1; TRBD2 matches 7 bases. V trimming: 2 bases; J trimming: 7 bases; junction bases outside the gene matches: 6. Looked up from germline, CDR1 is SGHRS and CDR2 is YFSETQ. There are 14 residues in the CDR3. The DNA for the CDR3 is TGCGCCAGCAGCTTAATCGGGGGAGGGAATGAGCAGTTCTTC. It encodes CASSLIGGGNEQFF.

The chain links TRBV13 to TRBJ2-1; D call uncertain. V lost 0 bases and J 3 bases, leaving 12 bases between the germline ends. CDR3 length: 16 residues. The germline CDR1 and CDR2 sequences are PRHDT and FYEKMQ (reference sequence). CDR3: CASSLGLITVYNEQFF. The CDR3 DNA reads as TGTGCCAGCAGCTTAGGCCTCATAACGGTCTACAATGAGCAGTTCTTC.

This chain uses TRBV6-4 with TRBJ1-2, with D tentatively TRBD1 (5 bases). V shed 11 bases and J shed 7 bases, with 14 bases lying between them. The CDR3 length is 11 residues. Germline CDR1 is MRHNA and CDR2 is SNTAGT. CDR3 bases: TGTGCCGGCGGAGGGGCCACTGGCTACACCTTC. This sequence encodes CAGGGATGYTF.

This sequence joins TRBV5-6 and TRBJ2-7; 12 positions agree with TRBD2. V was pared by 4 bases and J by 3 bases, with 5 bases of the junction left unmatched. There are 15 residues in the CDR3. Germline V gene lookup returns CDR1 SGHDT and CDR2 YYEEEE. The CDR3: CASSPLAGGIYEQYF. DNA of the CDR3: TGTGCCAGCAGCCCCCTAGCGGGGGGGATCTACGAGCAGTACTTC.

This chain uses TRBV24-1 with TRBJ2-1; D uncertain. Deletions cut 1 base from V and 5 bases from J, with 8 bases between. CDR3 length equals 14 residues. CDR1 is KGHDR, CDR2 SFDVKD, per germline. Here the CDR3 reads CATSDFTQNNEQFF. The CDR3 DNA sequence: TGTGCCACCAGTGATTTTACACAAAACAATGAGCAGTTCTTC.

The chain employs TRBV5-4 and TRBJ2-1; 7 nucleotides line up with TRBD2. This CDR3 contains 15 residues. Germline V gene data show CDR1 as SGHNT and CDR2 as YYREEE (reference sequence). V was clipped by 3 bases and J by 7 bases; unmatched bases: 10. For the CDR3, the DNA is TGTGCCAGCAGCTCCTGGGCTAGCGGCTTAAATGAGCAGTTCTTC. Translation: CASSSWASGLNEQFF.

This chain connects TRBV2 to TRBJ2-3, with TRBD1 identical over 7 bases. CDR3 length: 15 residues. Germline V CDR1 and CDR2: SNHLY, FYNNEI. The junction had 2 bases not matched to a gene; V was cut back by 1 base and J by 1 base. This chain's CDR3 is CASSEDRGGTDTQYF. The CDR3 DNA sequence: TGTGCCAGCAGTGAAGACAGGGGTGGCACAGATACGCAGTATTTT.

This chain joins TRBV28 and TRBJ2-7; perhaps TRBD1 as D (6 bases). Trimming took 8 bases from V and 3 from J, leaving 20 bases between them. Germline values: CDR1 MDHEN, CDR2 SYDVKM. This CDR3 comprises 15 residues. The CDR3 DNA reads as TGTGCCAGCTGGGGGCCGTGGGGCGGCAACTACGAGCAGTACTTC. Protein: CASWGPWGGNYEQYF.

This sequence joins TRBV19 and TRBJ2-2; D uncertain. The germline V gene has CDR1 LNHDA and CDR2 SQIVND (reference sequence). V gave up 3 bases and J gave up 2 bases, with 10 bases separating them. CDR3 length: 15 amino acids. CDR3 amino acids: CASSIGASNTGELFF. Here the CDR3 DNA reads TGTGCCAGTAGTATCGGAGCTTCTAACACCGGGGAGCTGTTTTTT.

The rearrangement uses TRBV19 and TRBJ1-3; D may be TRBD1 (6 bases). V dropped 7 bases and J dropped 1 base, with 17 bases sitting between them. Per germline, CDR1 LNHDA and CDR2 SQIVND (reference sequence). This CDR3 is 16 amino acids long. DNA of the CDR3: TGTGCCAGTACCCTACAGGGTCCCACTTCTGGAAACACCATATATTTT. Protein sequence: CASTLQGPTSGNTIYF.

V is TRBV2 and J is TRBJ2-1, with no clear D. Trimming cost V 4 bases and J 8 bases, with 6 bases left between them. This CDR3 has 11 residues. Germline V gene lookup returns CDR1 SNHLY and CDR2 FYNNEI. The CDR3 loop reads CASSASYEQFF. The CDR3 nucleotides read TGTGCCAGCAGTGCGAGCTATGAGCAGTTCTTC.

This chain joins TRBV19 and TRBJ1-1; D is perhaps TRBD1 (5 bases). V lost 6 bases and J lost 5, with 13 bases in between. The CDR3 is 13 residues long. CDR1 and CDR2 (germline): LNHDA, SQIVND (reference sequence). DNA of the CDR3: TGTGCCAGTAGACCCGGCAGGGTGACTGAAGCTTTCTTT. Residues: CASRPGRVTEAFF.

V is TRBV27 and J is TRBJ2-1; D remains unclear. There are 16 residues in the CDR3. CDR1 and CDR2 from the germline V gene are MNHEY and SMNVEV (reference sequence). Trimming removed 3 bases at V and 0 bases at J, with 12 bases between. The CDR3 DNA sequence: TGTGCCAGCAGTTTGATTAGCACCTCCTCCTACAATGAGCAGTTCTTC. It specifies CASSLISTSSYNEQFF.